This is a list of T cell receptor beta chains from one sample in a study of early T cells in non-severe SARS-CoV-2 infection. TCRdb recomputed calls from the 5' RACE reads with MiXCR, one row per CDR3 protein. The table includes more than 85,000 distinct CDR3 sequences, around 13% detected once. The specimen was whole blood. These receptors were collected from an adult who was a healthcare worker with PCR-confirmed SARS-CoV-2 infection or an uninfected control (not recorded which). The conserved cysteine and the conserved F or W are not part of the CDR3 here. Each record gives: CDR3 length, V gene, CDR3 protein.

length: 13; V: TRBV29-1; CDR3: SVLSGPSSYNEQF
length: 12; V: TRBV29-1; CDR3: SVNRDRAEETQY
length: 10; V: TRBV29-1; CDR3: SVERAPYEQY
length: 12; V: TRBV10-3; CDR3: AIRISGGTYEQY
length: 10; V: TRBV30; CDR3: AWSGDYTEAF
length: 12; V: TRBV5-6; CDR3: ASSAGTGVSGQY
length: 10; V: TRBV25-1; CDR3: ASSAGTTEAF
length: 12; V: TRBV20-1; CDR3: SATVAGYTGELF
length: 11; V: TRBV6-5; CDR3: ASSDRGNSPLH
length: 13; V: TRBV20-1; CDR3: SAKTVQGIGGELF
length: 15; V: TRBV12-3/TRBV12-4; CDR3: ASRPTGPPRGNTEAF
length: 13; V: TRBV12-3/TRBV12-4; CDR3: ASSSIGSSRDTQY
length: 16; V: TRBV20-1; CDR3: SARDKNIWDRAETEAF
length: 13; V: TRBV20-1; CDR3: SARGLAESYNEQF
length: 13; V: TRBV5-1; CDR3: ASSFAGVGTGELF
length: 11; V: TRBV7-6; CDR3: ASSWDSMDTQY
length: 14; V: TRBV25-1; CDR3: ASSDPNRGDTGELF
length: 12; V: TRBV5-4; CDR3: ASSLRGALNEQF
length: 14; V: TRBV7-2; CDR3: ASSKTSGNSQNEQY
length: 12; V: TRBV29-1; CDR3: SVVVAGTAGELF
length: 12; V: TRBV20-1; CDR3: SARAKREGSEQF
length: 12; V: TRBV5-1; CDR3: ASSPTADLTEAF
length: 12; V: TRBV12-3/TRBV12-4; CDR3: ASRRQGLGYGYT
length: 14; V: TRBV27; CDR3: ASSSGQGAFVYGYT
length: 13; V: TRBV7-2; CDR3: ASSPTSGNSYEQY
length: 11; V: TRBV20-1; CDR3: SARDVSRNEQF
length: 11; V: TRBV27; CDR3: ASSAGQGLTQY
length: 10; V: TRBV18; CDR3: ASSKPTGELF
length: 13; V: TRBV7-2; CDR3: ASSFLAGAYNEQF
length: 14; V: TRBV7-9; CDR3: ASSHPMEMTKDEQY
length: 11; V: TRBV28; CDR3: ASSRRDTGELF
length: 12; V: TRBV5-5; CDR3: ASSLLRQNYGYT
length: 9; V: TRBV25-1; CDR3: ASSGANVLT
length: 14; V: TRBV6-5; CDR3: ASSKDRLAGGGEQY
length: 16; V: TRBV10-3; CDR3: AISVMGLAGAGSHEQY